A single sample is the source of the 5 T cell receptor beta chains below, sequenced in a study of OX40 agonist ivuxolimab in advanced cancers. Clones were read by immunoSEQ multiplex PCR, and TCRdb kept only the in-frame ones, dropping some. There are some 94,000 clones in the sample; approximately 95% occur only once, and around 2.2% lies in the top ten. The input for sequencing was CD4+ or CD8+ T cells sorted from blood, taken in a trial of the OX40 agonist ivuxolimab. The receptors were sampled from an adult with an advanced solid tumor such as melanoma, head and neck, liver or kidney cancer.

CDR3 amino acids: CASSLTQVLGQPQHF. CDR3 coding DNA: TGTGCCAGCAGCTTAACACAGGTTCTGGGTCAGCCCCAGCATTTT. This rearrangement joins TRBV7-8 to TRBJ1-5; D is possibly TRBD1 (5 bases). V was cut by 2 bases and J by 6 bases, with 14 bases left in between. This CDR3 has 15 amino acids. Germline-derived CDR1 and CDR2 are SGHVS and FQNEAQ.

The chain links TRBV21-1 to TRBJ2-2. TRBV21-1 is recorded as a pseudogene. CDR3 length equals 17 residues. The CDR3 spells CASSKVSVSNLIGELFF. The CDR3 DNA sequence: TGTGCCAGCAGCAAAGTATCAGTATCGAACTTAATCGGGGAGCTGTTTTTT.

This chain links TRBV2 with TRBJ1-1, with D possibly being TRBD1 (6 bases). The CDR3 is made up of 14 amino acids. V dropped 11 bases and J dropped 0 bases, with 16 bases sitting between them. CDR1 is SNHLY and CDR2 is FYNNEI in the germline V gene. The CDR3 is CASSGGGMNTEAFF. CDR3 bases: TGTGCCTCCTCCGGAGGGGGAATGAACACTGAAGCTTTCTTT.

The chain recombines TRBV6-5 with TRBJ2-7; 7 positions match TRBD2. The CDR3 spans 14 residues. V lost 2 bases, J lost 5 bases, and 6 bases stayed unmatched. Germline values: CDR1 MNHEY, CDR2 SVGAGI. The CDR3 coding sequence is TGTGCCAGCAGTTACCCCCGCGCGGGGGACGAGCAGTACTTC. Protein sequence: CASSYPRAGDEQYF.

The chain carries TRBV15 and TRBJ2-1; 9 bases agree with TRBD2. The CDR3 runs to 14 residues. The junction had 8 bases not matched to a gene; V was cut back by 5 bases and J by 9 bases. Germline CDR1 is LNHNV and CDR2 is YYDKDF (reference sequence). CDR3 sequence reads: CATSDGGRALEQFF. For the CDR3, the DNA is TGTGCCACCAGCGACGGCGGGAGGGCCCTTGAGCAGTTCTTC.